The TCR beta chain under discussion was sequenced for a study of control samples from healthy donors and cancer patients. This CDR3 spans 13 amino acids. V was cut by 3 bases and J by 2 bases, with 2 bases left in between. CDR1 SEHNR and CDR2 FQNEAQ come from the germline V gene (reference sequence). The repertoire was sequenced with immunoSEQ multiplex PCR; TCRdb's copy has only in-frame clones and lacks some. This sample has tens of thousands of clones, with 89% found just once. The V and J genes are TRBV7-9 and TRBJ2-6; no firm D call. This sequence originates from a woman aged 45-60 years with colorectal cancer. The sequencing sample was made of PBMCs. This chain's CDR3 is CASSLAGANVLTF. CDR3 DNA: TGTGCCAGCAGCTTGGCTGGGGCCAACGTCCTGACTTTC.